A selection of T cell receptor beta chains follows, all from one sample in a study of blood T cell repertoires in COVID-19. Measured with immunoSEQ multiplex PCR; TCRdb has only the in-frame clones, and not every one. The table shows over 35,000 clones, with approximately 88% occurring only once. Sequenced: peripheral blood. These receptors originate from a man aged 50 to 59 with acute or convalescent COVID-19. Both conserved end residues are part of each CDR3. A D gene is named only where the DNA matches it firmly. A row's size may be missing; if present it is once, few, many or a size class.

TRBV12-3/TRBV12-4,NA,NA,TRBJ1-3,TGTGCCAGCAGTCAGGGAGGAAACACCATATATTTT,CASSQGGNTIYF
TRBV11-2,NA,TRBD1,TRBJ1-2,TGTGCCAGCAGCAATCGGGGACAGGGCCTTCGGGGCTACACCTTC,CASSNRGQGLRGYTF
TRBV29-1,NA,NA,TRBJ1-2,TGCAGCGTGGGCGTTCAGGGGAACTATGGCTACACCTTC,CSVGVQGNYGYTF
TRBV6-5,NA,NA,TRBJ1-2,TGTGCCAGCAGTTATGACAGTTCCGGCTACACCTTC,CASSYDSSGYTF
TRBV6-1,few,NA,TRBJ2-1,TGTGCCAGCAGTGAGTGGTCAGTGTACAATGAGCAGTTCTTC,CASSEWSVYNEQFF
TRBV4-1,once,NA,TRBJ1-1,TGCGCCAGCAGCTGGAGACTTCAGGGGCGTGACACTGAAGCTTTCTTT,CASSWRLQGRDTEAFF
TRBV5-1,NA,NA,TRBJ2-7,TGCGCCAGCAGCCCAGGTCGGGAGACCTACGAGCAGTACTTC,CASSPGRETYEQYF
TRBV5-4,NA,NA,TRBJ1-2,TGTGCCAGCAGGTATGGGGGCGCTGGCTACACCTTC,CASRYGGAGYTF
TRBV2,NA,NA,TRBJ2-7,TGTGCCAGCAGTGAACTTCTAGGCCTCGGGTACTACGAGCAGTACTTC,CASSELLGLGYYEQYF
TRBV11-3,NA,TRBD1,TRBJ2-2,TGTGCCAGCAGCTCACAGGGGACCACCGGGGAGCTGTTTTTT,CASSSQGTTGELFF
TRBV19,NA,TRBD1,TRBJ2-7,TGTGCCAGTAGTCAACAGGGGGCCTACGAGCAGTACTTC,CASSQQGAYEQYF
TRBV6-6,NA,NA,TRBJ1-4,TGTGCCAGCAGTGACTTGGGGGCCCTTAATGAAAAACTGTTTTTT,CASSDLGALNEKLFF
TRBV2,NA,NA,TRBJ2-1,TGTGCCAGCAGTCTCGGGGGGCAATACAATGAGCAGTTCTTC,CASSLGGQYNEQFF
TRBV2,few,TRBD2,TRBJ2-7,TGTGCCAGCAACACCCTAGCGGGCGAGCAGTACTTC,CASNTLAGEQYF